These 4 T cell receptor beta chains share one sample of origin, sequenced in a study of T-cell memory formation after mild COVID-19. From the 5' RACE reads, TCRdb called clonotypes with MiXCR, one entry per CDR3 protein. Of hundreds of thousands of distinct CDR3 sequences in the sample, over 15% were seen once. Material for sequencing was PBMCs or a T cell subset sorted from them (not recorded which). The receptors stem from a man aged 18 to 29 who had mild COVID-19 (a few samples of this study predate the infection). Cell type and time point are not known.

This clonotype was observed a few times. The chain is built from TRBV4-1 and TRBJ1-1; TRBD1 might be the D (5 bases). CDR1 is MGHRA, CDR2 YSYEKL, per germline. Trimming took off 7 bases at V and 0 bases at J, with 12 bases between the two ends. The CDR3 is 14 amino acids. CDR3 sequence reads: CASKGREMNTEAFF. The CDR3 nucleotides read TGCGCCAGCAAAGGCAGGGAGATGAACACTGAAGCTTTCTTT.

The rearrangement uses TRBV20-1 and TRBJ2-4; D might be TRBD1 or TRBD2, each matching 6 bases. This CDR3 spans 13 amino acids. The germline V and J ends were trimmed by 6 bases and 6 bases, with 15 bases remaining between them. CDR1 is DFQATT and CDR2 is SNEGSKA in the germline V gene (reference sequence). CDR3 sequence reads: CSANSGGANIQYF. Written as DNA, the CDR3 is TGCAGTGCCAACTCCGGGGGCGCAAACATTCAGTACTTC.

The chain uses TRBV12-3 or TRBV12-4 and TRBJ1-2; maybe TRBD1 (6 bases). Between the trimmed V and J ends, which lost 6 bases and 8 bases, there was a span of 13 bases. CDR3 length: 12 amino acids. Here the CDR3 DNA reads TGTGCCAGCAGCCATGGGACAATCGGCTACACCTTC. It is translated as CASSHGTIGYTF.

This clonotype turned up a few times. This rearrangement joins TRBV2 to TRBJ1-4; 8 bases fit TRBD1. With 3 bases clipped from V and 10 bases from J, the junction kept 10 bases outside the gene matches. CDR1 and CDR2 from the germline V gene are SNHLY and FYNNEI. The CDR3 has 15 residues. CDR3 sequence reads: CASSDRQGARGKLFF. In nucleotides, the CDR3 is TGTGCCAGCAGTGACCGGCAGGGGGCAAGGGGAAAACTGTTTTTT. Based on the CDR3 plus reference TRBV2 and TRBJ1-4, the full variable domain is EPEVTQTPSHQVTQMGQEVILRCVPISNHLYFYWYRQILGQKVEFLVSFYNNEISEKSEIFDDQFSVERPDGSNFTLKIRSTKLEDSAMYFCASSDRQGARGKLFFGSGTQLSVL.